A single sample gave rise to the 8 T cell receptor beta chains below, sequenced in a study of OX40 agonist ivuxolimab in advanced cancers. The repertoire was sequenced with immunoSEQ multiplex PCR; TCRdb's copy has only in-frame clones and lacks some. The sample lists some 19,000 clones; around 81% were seen once. The specimen comprised CD4+ or CD8+ T cells sorted from blood, sampled in a trial of the OX40 agonist ivuxolimab. Receptors originate from an adult with an advanced solid tumor such as melanoma, head and neck, liver or kidney cancer.

The V call is TRBV5-4, the J call TRBJ2-5; D uncertain. CDR3 size: 14 residues. Looked up from germline, CDR1 is SGHNT and CDR2 is YYREEE (reference sequence). Trimming left V 4 bases short and J 4 bases short, with 14 bases between. CDR3 in DNA: TGTGCCAGCAGCCGAGAAGATCTTTTAGAGACCCAGTACTTC. Amino acid sequence: CASSREDLLETQYF.

The V gene is TRBV28, the J gene TRBJ2-7; 10 nucleotides match TRBD1. Germline V lookup: CDR1 MDHEN, CDR2 SYDVKM. The ends lost 7 bases at V and 4 bases at J; junction bases unmatched: 10. The CDR3 is 15 residues long. The CDR3 DNA reads TGTGCCAGCATAGGGACCGGGACAGGGGTTTACGAGCAGTACTTC. Amino acid sequence: CASIGTGTGVYEQYF.

This clone was counted a single time. This chain links TRBV11-2 with TRBJ2-7; possible D gene TRBD1, 5 bases. This CDR3 contains 12 residues. The germline gives CDR1 SGHAT, CDR2 FQNNGV. V shed 2 bases and J shed 5 bases, with 7 bases lying between them. The CDR3 DNA reads TGTGCCAGCAGCTTACTAGGGGACGAGCAGTACTTC. Amino acid sequence: CASSLLGDEQYF.

As concerns this clone: Different DNA sequences within this sample yield the same CDR3. The rearrangement uses TRBV25-1 and TRBJ1-2; D ambiguous. CDR1 and CDR2 (germline): MGHDK, SYGVNS. The CDR3 is made up of 11 amino acids. Trimming took 4 bases from V and 7 from J, leaving 7 bases between them. CDR3 loop: CASSVMSGYTF. CDR3 sequence (DNA): TGTGCCAGCAGTGTAATGTCTGGCTACACCTTC.

This clone was detected only once. The chain couples TRBV7-2 to TRBJ2-1, with D possibly being TRBD1 or TRBD2 (5 bases each). Per germline, CDR1 SGHTA and CDR2 FQGNSA. Trimming left V 1 base short and J 8 bases short, with 15 bases between. The CDR3 spans 15 residues. CDR3 DNA: TGTGCCAGCAGCTTAGGGGGGACGCTAAGGGATGAGCAGTTCTTC. It yields the protein CASSLGGTLRDEQFF.

This clone was seen more than once but under ten times. The chain has TRBV4-1 and TRBJ2-1; TRBD2 matches 7 bases. J lost 9 bases, V lost 0 bases, and 5 bases had no gene match. Per the germline V gene, CDR1 is MGHRA and CDR2 is YSYEKL. The CDR3 has 14 residues. CDR3: CASSQEGGGGEQFF. CDR3 sequence (DNA): TGCGCCAGCAGCCAAGAGGGGGGGGGAGGTGAGCAGTTCTTC.

DNA for the CDR3: TGTGCCATCAGCCCACAGGGGGCGGGCACAGATACGCAGTATTTT. Translation: CAISPQGAGTDTQYF. This chain joins TRBV10-3 and TRBJ2-3, with TRBD1 identical over 9 bases. The CDR3 is 15 residues long. V lost 6 bases to trimming and J lost 1 base; unmatched junction nucleotides: 5. Germline loops: CDR1 ENHRY, CDR2 SYGVKD.

The CDR3 DNA reads TGCGCCAGCAGCCGGGGCCAGGGGGCGCGGGCTAATGAAAAACTGTTTTTT. Its translation is CASSRGQGARANEKLFF. The chain has TRBV5-1 and TRBJ1-4; 8 bases are a match to TRBD1. The CDR3 spans 17 residues. The germline V gene encodes CDR1 SGHRS and CDR2 YFSETQ. Trimming removed 4 bases from V and 3 bases from J; junction bases left unmatched: 11.